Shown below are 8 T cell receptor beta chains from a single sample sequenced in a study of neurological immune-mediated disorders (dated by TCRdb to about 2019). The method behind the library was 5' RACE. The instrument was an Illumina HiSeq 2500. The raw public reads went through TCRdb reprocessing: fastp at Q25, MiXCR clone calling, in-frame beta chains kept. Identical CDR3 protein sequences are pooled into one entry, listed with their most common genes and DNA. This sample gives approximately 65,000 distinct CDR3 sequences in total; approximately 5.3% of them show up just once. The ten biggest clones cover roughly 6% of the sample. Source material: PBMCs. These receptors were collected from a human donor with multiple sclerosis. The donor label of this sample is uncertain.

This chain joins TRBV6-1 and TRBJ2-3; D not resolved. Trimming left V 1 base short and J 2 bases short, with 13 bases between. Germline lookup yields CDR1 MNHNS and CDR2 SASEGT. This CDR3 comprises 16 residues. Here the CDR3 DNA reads TGTGCCAGCAGTGAAGATATACGGGCCCACACAGATACGCAGTATTTT. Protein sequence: CASSEDIRAHTDTQYF.

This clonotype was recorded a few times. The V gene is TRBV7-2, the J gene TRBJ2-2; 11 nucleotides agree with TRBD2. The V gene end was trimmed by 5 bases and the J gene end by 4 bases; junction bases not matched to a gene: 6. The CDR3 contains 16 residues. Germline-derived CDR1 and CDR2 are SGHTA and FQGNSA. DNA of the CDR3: TGTGCCAGCAGCCAGACTAGCGGGGAGTTCACCGGGGAGCTGTTTTTT. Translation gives CASSQTSGEFTGELFF.

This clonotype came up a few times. CDR3 DNA sequence: TGTGCCAGCAGCCCCGGTGGCAGTGGAAAACTGTTTTTT. This translates into CASSPGGSGKLFF. The V call is TRBV7-2, the J call TRBJ1-4; D not certain. V shed 5 bases and J shed 10 bases, with 14 bases lying between them. CDR3 length: 13 amino acids. Germline V lookup: CDR1 SGHTA, CDR2 FQGNSA.

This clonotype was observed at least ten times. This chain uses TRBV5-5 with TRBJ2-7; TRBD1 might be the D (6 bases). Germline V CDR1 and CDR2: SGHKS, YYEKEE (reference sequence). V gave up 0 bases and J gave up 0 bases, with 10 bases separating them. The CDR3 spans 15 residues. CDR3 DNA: TGTGCCAGCAGCTTGGTGGGGGCGAGCTCCTACGAGCAGTACTTC. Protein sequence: CASSLVGASSYEQYF.

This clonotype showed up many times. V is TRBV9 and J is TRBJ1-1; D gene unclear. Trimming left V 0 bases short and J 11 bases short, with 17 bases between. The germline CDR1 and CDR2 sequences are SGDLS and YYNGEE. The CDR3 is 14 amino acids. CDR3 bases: TGTGCCAGCAGCGTAGGTGGCGATGGGGTCGACGCTTTCTTT. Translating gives CASSVGGDGVDAFF.

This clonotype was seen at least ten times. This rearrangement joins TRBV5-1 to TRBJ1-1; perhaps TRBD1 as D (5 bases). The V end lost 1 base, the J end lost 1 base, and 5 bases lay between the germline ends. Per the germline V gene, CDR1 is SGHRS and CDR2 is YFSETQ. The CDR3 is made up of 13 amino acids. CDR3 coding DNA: TGCGCCAGCAGCTTGCAGGGGAACACTGAAGCTTTCTTT. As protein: CASSLQGNTEAFF.

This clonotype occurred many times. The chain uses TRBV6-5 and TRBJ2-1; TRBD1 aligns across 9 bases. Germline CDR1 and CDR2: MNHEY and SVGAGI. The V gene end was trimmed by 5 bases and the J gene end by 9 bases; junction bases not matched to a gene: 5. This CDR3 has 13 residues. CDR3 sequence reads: CASSRGQGGEQFF. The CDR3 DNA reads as TGTGCCAGCAGTAGGGGACAGGGCGGTGAGCAGTTCTTC.

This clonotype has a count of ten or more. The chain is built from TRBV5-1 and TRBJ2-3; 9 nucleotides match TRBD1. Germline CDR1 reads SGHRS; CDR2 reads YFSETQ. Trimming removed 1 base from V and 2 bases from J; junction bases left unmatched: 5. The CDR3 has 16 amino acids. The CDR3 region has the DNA TGCGCCAGCAGCTTGAAGGGGACAGGGATCACAGATACGCAGTATTTT. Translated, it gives CASSLKGTGITDTQYF.